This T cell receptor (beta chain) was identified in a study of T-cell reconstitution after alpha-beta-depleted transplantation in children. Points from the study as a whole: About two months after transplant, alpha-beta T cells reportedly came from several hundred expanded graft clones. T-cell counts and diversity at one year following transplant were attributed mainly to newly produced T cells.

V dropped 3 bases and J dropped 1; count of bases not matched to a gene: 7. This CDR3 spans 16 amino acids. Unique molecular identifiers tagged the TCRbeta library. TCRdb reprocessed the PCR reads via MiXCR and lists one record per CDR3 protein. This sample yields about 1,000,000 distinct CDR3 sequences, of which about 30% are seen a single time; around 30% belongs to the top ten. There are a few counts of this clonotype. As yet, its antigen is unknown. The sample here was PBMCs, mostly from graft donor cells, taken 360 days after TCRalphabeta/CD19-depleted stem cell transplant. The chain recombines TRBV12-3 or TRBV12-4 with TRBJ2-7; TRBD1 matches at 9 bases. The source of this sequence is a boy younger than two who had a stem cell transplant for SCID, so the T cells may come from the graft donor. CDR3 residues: CASSLGTGQRSYEQYF. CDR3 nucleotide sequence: TGTGCCAGCAGTTTGGGGACAGGGCAACGGTCCTACGAGCAGTACTTC.